Listed below are T cell receptor beta chains from one sample, sequenced in a study of cytomegalovirus exposure and HLA in healthy donors. Clones were read by immunoSEQ multiplex PCR, and TCRdb kept only the in-frame ones, dropping some. There are 170,000 or so clones in the sample; about three quarters occur only once, and over 3% lies in the top ten. The sequenced sample consisted of PBMCs. These receptors were collected from a woman aged 45 to 65 in good health and CMV-seropositive. The CDR3 runs from the conserved cysteine through the conserved F or W. The D gene is left open where the match is weak. Size is omitted from some rows. Given values are once, few, many or a class for expanded clones.

d_call	v_call	clone_size	j_call	cdr3_aa	cdr3_nt
.	TRBV2	once	TRBJ2-2	CASSEQGTGELFF	TGTGCCAGCAGTGAGCAGGGGACCGGGGAGCTGTTTTTT
.	TRBV9	.	TRBJ1-1	CASRPRGGRVEDTEAFF	TGTGCCAGCCGACCCCGAGGTGGGAGGGTGGAGGACACTGAAGCTTTCTTT
TRBD2	TRBV6-6	.	TRBJ2-5	CASKMMSGGKETQYF	TGTGCCAGCAAGATGATGAGCGGGGGGAAAGAGACCCAGTACTTC
.	TRBV6-1	few	TRBJ1-3	CASSDRDVGLGGNTIYF	TGTGCCAGCAGTGATAGAGACGTGGGGCTGGGGGGAAACACCATATATTTT
TRBD1	TRBV7-2	.	TRBJ2-7	CASRTTGAYEQYF	TGTGCCAGCAGAACGACAGGGGCCTACGAGCAGTACTTC
TRBD1	TRBV11-3	.	TRBJ2-5	CASSSTQGRWETQYF	TGTGCCAGCAGCAGTACACAGGGGCGTTGGGAGACCCAGTACTTC
TRBD1	TRBV28	.	TRBJ1-2	CASSLRRTGGYSYGYTF	TGTGCCAGCAGTTTGAGGAGGACAGGGGGGTATTCCTATGGCTACACCTTC
.	TRBV5-1	once	TRBJ2-2	CASSLVGGRSPGELFF	TGCGCCAGCAGCTTGGTGGGGGGGCGGTCCCCCGGGGAGCTGTTTTTT
.	TRBV30	once	TRBJ1-1	CAWADRPEAFF	TGTGCCTGGGCTGACAGACCTGAAGCTTTCTTT
.	TRBV5-1	once	TRBJ2-1	CASSNTGRVDEQFF	TGCGCCAGCAGCAACACAGGGCGGGTTGATGAGCAGTTCTTC
TRBD2	TRBV9	.	TRBJ2-7	CASSVGKTSGGLYEQYF	TGTGCCAGCAGCGTAGGCAAGACTAGCGGGGGGTTGTACGAGCAGTACTTC
.	TRBV7-3	once	TRBJ1-1	CASRGRQNTEAFF	TGTGCCAGCAGGGGGAGACAGAACACTGAAGCTTTCTTT
.	TRBV4-3	.	TRBJ1-2	CASSESRVGYGYTF	TGCGCCAGCAGCGAATCCAGGGTTGGCTATGGCTACACCTTC
TRBD2	TRBV19	.	TRBJ2-7	CASSAGTSGYEQYF	TGTGCCAGTAGTGCCGGGACTAGCGGATACGAGCAGTACTTC
.	TRBV7-2	.	TRBJ2-3	CASTSTDTQYF	TGTGCCAGCACTAGCACAGATACGCAGTATTTT
.	TRBV4-3	few	TRBJ1-4	CASSPGGGTNEKLFF	TGCGCCAGCAGCCCGGGGGGCGGAACTAATGAAAAACTGTTTTTT
.	TRBV12-5	.	TRBJ1-2	CASGLVAGRTPLKDYGYTF	TGTGCTAGTGGTTTGGTAGCTGGACGGACACCCCTAAAGGACTATGGCTACACCTTC
TRBD1	TRBV10-2	.	TRBJ2-7	CASSGLDRTQISYEQYF	TGCGCCAGCAGTGGTTTGGACAGGACCCAGATCTCCTACGAGCAGTACTTC
TRBD2	TRBV30	few	TRBJ2-3	CASQGGRGGGTQYF	TGTGCCTCCCAGGGTGGGCGGGGGGGCGGTACGCAGTATTTT
TRBD2	TRBV5-4	few	TRBJ2-3	CASSLGSGGETQYF	TGTGCCAGCAGCTTGGGTAGCGGGGGAGAAACGCAGTATTTT
.	TRBV7-9	.	TRBJ1-1	CASSLQASRTVNTEAFF	TGTGCCAGCAGCTTACAGGCTAGCCGGACAGTGAACACTGAAGCTTTCTTT
.	TRBV18	.	TRBJ2-1	CASSKQEAYNEQFF	TGTGCCAGCTCAAAACAGGAAGCCTACAATGAGCAGTTCTTC
TRBD2	TRBV27	.	TRBJ2-7	CASRGTIYEQYF	TGTGCCAGCAGAGGGACTATTTACGAGCAGTACTTC